The 17 T cell receptor beta chains below were found in one sample sequenced in a study of T cell repertoires in cytomegalovirus infection. TCRdb reprocessed the reads with MiXCR, giving one entry per CDR3 protein. This sample yields hundreds of thousands of distinct CDR3 sequences, of which 25% to 35% are seen a single time; 15% to 25% belongs to the top ten. Antigen specificity for these receptors is unknown. The starting material was cultured PBMCs, obtained from culture after CMV antigen stimulation. These receptors originate from a human donor in good health (CMV status not recorded). Some clones in this sample may be carry-over from other donors' samples.

In its sample, this clonotype was seen a few times. The chain employs TRBV7-3 and TRBJ2-3; D gene ambiguous. The CDR3 totals 13 residues. V was pared by 6 bases and J by 5 bases, with 12 bases between. Per germline, CDR1 SGHTA and CDR2 FQGTGA. The CDR3 DNA is TGTGCCAGCAGTCTAGGTCATGGAGATACGCAGTATTTT. It specifies CASSLGHGDTQYF. The whole variable domain, remainder taken from reference TRBV7-3 and TRBJ2-3, is GAGVSQTPSNKVTEKGKYVELRCDPISGHTALYWYRQSLGQGPEFLIYFQGTGAADDSGLPNDRFFAVRPEGSVSTLKIQRTERGDSAVYLCASSLGHGDTQYFGPGTRLTVL.

This clonotype showed up just a few times. This chain uses TRBV19 with TRBJ2-2, with TRBD2 identical over 15 bases. J gave up 3 bases and V 10 bases, and 6 bases lay outside the gene matches. The CDR3 has 16 residues. Germline V CDR1 and CDR2: LNHDA, SQIVND (reference sequence). This CDR3 reads CATHGLAGGDTGELFF. Here the CDR3 DNA reads TGTGCCACCCATGGACTAGCGGGAGGGGACACCGGGGAGCTGTTTTTT.

The chain is built from TRBV19 and TRBJ2-2, with 7 bases matching TRBD2. The CDR3 is 14 amino acids. Losses at the gene ends were 2 bases for V and 5 bases for J; bases not matched to a gene: 2. The germline V gene encodes CDR1 LNHDA and CDR2 SQIVND (reference sequence). The CDR3 DNA is TGTGCCAGTAGTATAACGGGGGGTACCGGGGAGCTGTTTTTT. This codes for CASSITGGTGELFF.

The chain carries TRBV5-1 and TRBJ1-5, with D perhaps matching TRBD1 (5 bases). Looked up from germline, CDR1 is SGHRS and CDR2 is YFSETQ. Trimming removed 4 bases at V and 7 bases at J, with 15 bases between. The CDR3 consists of 14 residues. The DNA of the CDR3 is TGCGCCAGCAGCGTCGTGGGGGGAGAACAGCCCCAGCATTTT. This encodes CASSVVGGEQPQHF.

This CDR3 reads CASQIGASNTGELFF. DNA for the CDR3: TGTGCCAGTCAAATCGGCGCCTCGAACACCGGGGAGCTGTTTTTT. This sequence joins TRBV7-8 and TRBJ2-2; D is ambiguous. The CDR3 is 15 amino acids. Trimming removed 9 bases at V and 0 bases at J, with 14 bases between. Germline lookup yields CDR1 SGHVS and CDR2 FQNEAQ.

This clonotype was observed once. The CDR3 nucleotides read TGTGCCAGCAGCTTTACCGACGGTGAAAAACTGTTTTTT. This codes for CASSFTDGEKLFF. This rearrangement joins TRBV7-3 to TRBJ1-4; D gene uncertain. V was pared by 3 bases and J by 7 bases, with 9 bases between. Germline values: CDR1 SGHTA, CDR2 FQGTGA. The CDR3 runs 13 residues. Full variable domain (outside the CDR3, taken from reference TRBV7-3 and TRBJ1-4): GAGVSQTPSNKVTEKGKYVELRCDPISGHTALYWYRQSLGQGPEFLIYFQGTGAADDSGLPNDRFFAVRPEGSVSTLKIQRTERGDSAVYLCASSFTDGEKLFFGSGTQLSVL.

This clonotype was recorded a few times. The genes are TRBV19 and TRBJ1-6; the match to TRBD1 covers 7 bases. The CDR3 sequence is 14 residues long. Looked up from germline, CDR1 is LNHDA and CDR2 is SQIVND (reference sequence). J gave up 7 bases and V 10 bases, and 10 bases lay outside the gene matches. CDR3 DNA sequence: TGTGCCACTCAGACAGGGACAAGAAATTCACCCCTCCACTTT. The encoded protein is CATQTGTRNSPLHF.

CDR3 protein: CASSYGHSYTEAFF. The CDR3, as DNA: TGTGCCAGCAGTTACGGTCATTCGTATACTGAAGCTTTCTTT. The chain combines TRBV6-6 with TRBJ1-1, with D unclear. Trimming stripped 2 bases from V and 5 bases from J, with 12 bases between. Germline lookup yields CDR1 MNHNY and CDR2 SVGAGI (reference sequence). This CDR3 has 14 amino acids.

Only a few counts were recorded for this clonotype. The V gene is TRBV19, the J gene TRBJ2-2; possible D gene TRBD1, 5 bases. Germline V gene sequence: CDR1 LNHDA, CDR2 SQIVND (reference sequence). V lost 3 bases and J 4 bases, leaving 12 bases between the germline ends. The CDR3 has 15 residues. The CDR3 DNA sequence: TGTGCCAGTAGTATCCCGACAGACCCCACCGGGGAGCTGTTTTTT. This sequence encodes CASSIPTDPTGELFF.

This clonotype was counted many times. This chain joins TRBV11-2 and TRBJ2-7; the match to TRBD2 covers 7 bases. This CDR3 spans 16 amino acids. V lost 5 bases to trimming and J lost 4 bases; unmatched junction nucleotides: 14. Germline V gene data show CDR1 as SGHAT and CDR2 as FQNNGV. The CDR3 loop is CASSPYPGGVGYEQYF. CDR3 nucleotide sequence: TGTGCCAGCAGCCCCTACCCGGGGGGAGTCGGGTACGAGCAGTACTTC.

V usage is TRBV3-1 and J usage is TRBJ2-2, with D possibly TRBD2 on 7 matching bases. Per the germline V gene, CDR1 is LGHDT and CDR2 is YNNKEL (reference sequence). The CDR3 is 16 residues long. With 2 bases removed from V and 3 bases from J, the gap between germline ends came to 13 bases. The CDR3 is CASSQQSGGDTGELFF. The CDR3, as DNA: TGTGCCAGCAGCCAACAGTCGGGGGGCGACACCGGGGAGCTGTTTTTT.

V gene TRBV7-8 combines with J gene TRBJ1-5; D possibly corresponds to TRBD1 (6 bases). Per germline, CDR1 SGHVS and CDR2 FQNEAQ. The CDR3 is 18 amino acids. The V and J ends lost 5 bases and 2 bases respectively, with 22 bases between them. The CDR3 DNA follows: TGTGCCAGCAGCCCCCAGAGAGGCAGGGGAGACGGCAATCAGCCCCAGCATTTT. This encodes CASSPQRGRGDGNQPQHF.

This clonotype was detected only a few times. The chain couples TRBV19 to TRBJ1-1; possibly TRBD1 for D (5 bases). The germline gives CDR1 LNHDA, CDR2 SQIVND (reference sequence). The CDR3 loop spans 11 amino acids. V was cut by 8 bases and J by 11 bases, with 15 bases left in between. The CDR3 DNA follows: TGTGCCAGTTCGGGGAGAGGGGATGCTTTCTTT. Translated, it gives CASSGRGDAFF.

This clonotype was counted between two and nine times. The chain couples TRBV27 to TRBJ2-7; TRBD2 agrees at 8 bases. V lost 6 bases and J lost 4; bases outside the gene matches: 8. The CDR3 is 14 residues long. Germline loops: CDR1 MNHEY, CDR2 SMNVEV (reference sequence). The CDR3 reads CASRPRGGGYEQYF. CDR3 sequence (DNA): TGTGCCAGCAGACCCCGGGGGGGAGGGTACGAGCAGTACTTC.

This clonotype showed up just a few times. This chain's CDR3 is CASSKAGRVGELFF. The CDR3 nucleotides are TGTGCCAGCAGCAAGGCGGGGAGGGTCGGGGAGCTGTTTTTT. This rearrangement joins TRBV7-2 to TRBJ2-2, with 7 nucleotides matching TRBD2. V lost 5 bases to trimming and J lost 7 bases; unmatched junction nucleotides: 7. The germline V gene encodes CDR1 SGHTA and CDR2 FQGNSA. This CDR3 contains 14 residues.

The chain has TRBV2 and TRBJ1-1, with 7 bases fitting TRBD1. CDR1 SNHLY and CDR2 FYNNEI come from the germline V gene. This CDR3 has 14 amino acids. With 11 bases clipped from V and 0 bases from J, the junction kept 9 bases outside the gene matches. The DNA for the CDR3 is TGTGCCGTTGGGTGGGGACAGTTGAACACTGAAGCTTTCTTT. Protein product: CAVGWGQLNTEAFF.

This clonotype showed up just a few times. The V call is TRBV7-2, the J call TRBJ2-1; perhaps TRBD2 as D (6 bases). CDR3 length: 13 residues. Germline V CDR1 and CDR2: SGHTA, FQGNSA. Between the trimmed V and J ends, which lost 5 bases and 7 bases, there was a span of 12 bases. The CDR3 loop reads CASSMDRGNEQFF. The CDR3 DNA sequence: TGTGCCAGCAGCATGGATCGGGGGAATGAGCAGTTCTTC.